One and the same sample provided the 31 T cell receptor beta chains below, sequenced in a study of CD4 and CD8 cells across lung adenocarcinoma regions. TCRdb ran MiXCR on the PCR reads and lists one entry per CDR3 protein. The data contain some 22,000 distinct CDR3 sequences, over 40% of them singletons. The sample consisted of CD4+ T cells from the center of a lung tumor. All receptors come from a male donor with lung adenocarcinoma. The CD4 and CD8 labels of this study may be unreliable.

To note about this clonotype: At one boundary the junction diverges from the germline segment, which might be a read error. The gene calls are TRBV6-5 and TRBJ2-1; 12 bases line up with TRBD1. This CDR3 has 16 amino acids. The germline V gene encodes CDR1 MNHEY and CDR2 SVGAGI. CDR3 protein: CASSYSSGTGGNKQYF. The CDR3 DNA is TGTGCCAGCAGTTACTCGTCCGGGACAGGGGGCAATAAGCAGTATTTC.

As concerns this clonotype: An end of the junction differs from the germline gene, which may be a read error. The chain combines TRBV6-5 with TRBJ2-3; D may be TRBD1 (6 bases). The germline V gene encodes CDR1 MNHEY and CDR2 SVGAGI. There are 15 residues in the CDR3. This CDR3 reads CASSHRDGHPDTQYF. DNA for the CDR3: TGTGCCAGCAGTCACAGGGACGGGCACCCAGATACCCAGTACTTT.

By its share, this clonotype is medium-sized. The chain couples TRBV10-3 to TRBJ2-1, with a weak D call TRBD2 (5 bases). CDR3 length: 14 residues. Germline CDR1 and CDR2: ENHRY and SYGVKD. V lost 3 bases to trimming and J lost 6 bases, with 12 bases between them. The CDR3 coding sequence is TGTGCCATCAGTGAACGGGATATGGGCAATGAGCAGTTCTTC. This sequence encodes CAISERDMGNEQFF.

Points on this clonotype: The junction departs from the called germline gene at one end, perhaps through a read error. CDR3 residues: CASSPGPVYPETQYF. CDR3 nucleotide sequence: TGTGCCAGCAGTCCGGGACCGGTATACCCAGAGACGCAGTACTTT. The genes are TRBV6-1 and TRBJ2-3; D is tentatively TRBD1 or TRBD2 (5 bases each). The CDR3 contains 15 residues. Germline CDR1 reads MNHNS; CDR2 reads SASEGT.

In the case of this clonotype: One end of the junction varies from germline; a read error may be responsible. The J gene is TRBJ2-4, the V gene TRBV27; either TRBD1 or TRBD2 may fit D (6 bases each). Germline V lookup: CDR1 MNHEY, CDR2 SMNVEV (reference sequence). This CDR3 spans 16 amino acids. CDR3 loop: CASSASGGLAKDIQYF. DNA of the CDR3: TGTGCCAGCAGTGCCTCCGGGGGCCTTGCCAAAGACATTCAGTACTTC.

The J gene is TRBJ2-1, the V gene TRBV7-2; perhaps TRBD2 as D (7 bases). Near its end, the DNA agrees better with TRBJ2-7, so the J call may be wrong. The CDR3 contains 16 residues. Germline-derived CDR1 and CDR2 are SGHTA and FQGNSA. The CDR3: CASSLYVRGGYNEQYF. In DNA, the CDR3 is TGTGCCAGCAGCTTATATGTCAGGGGAGGGTACAATGAGCAGTACTTC.

To note about this clonotype: Germline is not matched at one junction end, which may reflect a read error. The chain is built from TRBV7-6 and TRBJ2-5; 9 bases agree with TRBD2. Germline V gene data show CDR1 as SGHVS and CDR2 as FNYEAQ. The CDR3 runs 18 residues. The CDR3 spells CASSLGGWGSGGPETQYF. For the CDR3, the DNA is TGTGCCAGCAGCTTAGGGGGTTGGGGTAGCGGGGGCCCAGAGACCCAGTATTTC.

This clonotype was observed a handful of times. This rearrangement joins TRBV7-2 to TRBJ2-1; 15 nucleotides match TRBD2. The J call may be mistaken, given a closer DNA end match to TRBJ2-7. Germline CDR1 is SGHTA and CDR2 is FQGNSA. The CDR3 sequence is 16 residues long. In DNA form, the CDR3 reads TGTGCCAGCAGCCCCGGGACTAGCGGGAGGATCCACGAGCAGTACTTC. Translating gives CASSPGTSGRIHEQYF.

By share of the sample, this clonotype is medium-sized. V is TRBV6-1 and J is TRBJ1-2; 9 positions agree with TRBD1. Germline CDR1 is MNHNS and CDR2 is SASEGT. Germline trimming cut 3 bases from V and 4 bases from J; bases unmatched to any gene: 6. The CDR3 loop spans 15 amino acids. CDR3 in amino acids: CASSEAGQGRYGYTF. The CDR3 nucleotides read TGTGCCAGCAGTGAGGCGGGACAGGGACGCTATGGCTACACCTTC.

The V and J genes are TRBV12-3 or TRBV12-4 and TRBJ2-3; the match to TRBD2 covers 9 bases. The J segment lost 4 bases and the V segment lost 11 bases, leaving 31 bases of the junction unmatched. The CDR3 loop spans 21 amino acids. CDR3 DNA sequence: TGTGCCTTACGGGGCTGCGGGAGGGTGGCTACCGGGAGGAGTGGCCCAGATACGCAGTATTTT. Translating it yields CALRGCGRVATGRSGPDTQYF.

Note on this clonotype: The germline gene is not matched at one end of the junction; a read error may be the cause. This chain connects TRBV27 to TRBJ2-4; TRBD1 or TRBD2 may be the D gene (5 bases each). From germline, CDR1 is MNHEY and CDR2 SMNVEV (reference sequence). This CDR3 spans 14 amino acids. CDR3 sequence: CASSGLGAKNIQYF. The CDR3 region has the DNA TGCGCCTCCTCGGGGCTGGGAGCCAAAAACATTCAGTACTTC.

For this clonotype: At one of its ends the junction is not consistent with the germline gene, which may arise from a read error. The chain combines TRBV6-1 with TRBJ2-4; weak D call: TRBD2 (5 bases). The CDR3 covers 13 residues. Germline V lookup: CDR1 MNHNS, CDR2 SASEGT. Here the CDR3 DNA reads TGTGCCAGCGCACTGCGGGCCAAAGATATGCAGTATTTC. It translates to CASALRAKDMQYF.

There are many counts of this clonotype. The chain uses TRBV7-2 and TRBJ1-3; TRBD1 agrees at 7 bases. Germline V lookup: CDR1 SGHTA, CDR2 FQGNSA. This CDR3 contains 17 residues. Unmatched junction bases numbered 5, after V lost 0 bases and J lost 0 bases. The CDR3 sequence is CASSLASGQNSGNTIYF. DNA of the CDR3: TGTGCCAGCAGCTTAGCGTCGGGACAGAACTCTGGAAACACCATATATTTT.

J is TRBJ2-2 and V is TRBV24-1; TRBD1 or TRBD2 may be the D gene (5 bases each). Germline CDR1 and CDR2: KGHDR and SFDVKD. This CDR3 is 14 amino acids long. The DNA of the CDR3 is TGTGTCAGCAGCGAGACTGGGGGAACAGATAAGCAGTTTTTT. It yields the protein CVSSETGGTDKQFF.

The chain has TRBV7-3 and TRBJ2-3; 9 bases are a match to TRBD2. Germline-derived CDR1 and CDR2 are SGHTA and FQGTGA. The V segment lost 2 bases and the J segment 4 bases; nucleotides outside the gene matches: 1. This CDR3 contains 14 residues. The CDR3 loop reads CASSLLAGPDTQYF. The CDR3 nucleotides are TGTGCCAGCAGCTTACTAGCGGGACCAGATACGCAGTATTTT.

This clonotype is termed medium-sized (0.01 to 0.1%). The chain couples TRBV27 to TRBJ2-4, with D uncertain. The CDR3 is made up of 13 amino acids. Looked up from germline, CDR1 is MNHEY and CDR2 is SMNVEV (reference sequence). V was trimmed by 2 bases and J by 1 base, leaving 3 bases between them. For the CDR3, the DNA is TGTGCCAGCAGTTTACAGGCCAAAAACATTCAGTACTTC. This translates into CASSLQAKNIQYF.

Comment on this clonotype: One end of the junction fails to match germline, which may point to a read error. This chain uses TRBV27 with TRBJ2-3; D gene uncertain. The CDR3 runs to 15 residues. Per germline, CDR1 MNHEY and CDR2 SMNVEV (reference sequence). CDR3 protein: CAARTGCQYPDTQYF. For the CDR3, the DNA is TGTGCCGCGAGGACCGGATGTCAATACCCAGATACGCAGTATTTC.

Note on this clonotype: This clone may be a read error of a much larger clone one base away. The chain uses TRBV6-1 and TRBJ2-5; D may correspond to TRBD1 or TRBD2 (5 bases each). The CDR3 consists of 15 residues. The germline V gene encodes CDR1 MNHNS and CDR2 SASEGT. The CDR3 DNA is TGTGCCAGCAGCCCACAGCGTGGGGACCCGGAGACCCAGTCCTTC. This sequence encodes CASSPQRGDPETQSF.

In regard to this clonotype: The junction and the germline gene differ at one end; a read error may be behind it. V gene TRBV27 combines with J gene TRBJ2-4; maybe TRBD2 (7 bases). The CDR3 has 16 residues. The germline V gene has CDR1 MNHEY and CDR2 SMNVEV (reference sequence). The CDR3 region is CVSAGPGGCDQEIQYF. The CDR3 coding sequence is TGTGTCAGCGCGGGGCCGGGGGGCTGTGACCAAGAGATCCAGTACTTC.

The chain is built from TRBV7-8 and TRBJ1-1; D uncertain. Germline assignment: CDR1 SGHVS and CDR2 FQNEAQ. This CDR3 has 13 amino acids. Trimming took off 4 bases at V and 4 bases at J, with 10 bases between the two ends. The CDR3 reads CASSSGGPTEAFF. CDR3 nucleotides: TGTGCCAGCAGCTCCGGCGGGCCCACTGAAGCTTTCTTT.

The rearrangement links TRBV7-2 to TRBJ2-4; TRBD2 matches at 8 bases. The CDR3 consists of 14 residues. Germline assignment: CDR1 SGHTA and CDR2 FQGNSA. The CDR3 sequence: CAGRGGREEEIQYF. In DNA form, the CDR3 reads TGTGCGGGCCGCGGGGGGCGGGAGGAAGAGATTCAGTACTTC.

Of note for this clonotype: The junction and the germline gene differ at one end; a read error may be behind it. The chain has TRBV6-1 and TRBJ2-2; maybe TRBD2 (6 bases). The CDR3 consists of 15 residues. Germline V gene lookup returns CDR1 MNHNS and CDR2 SASEGT. CDR3 loop: CARGLQSGSTGKLYF. CDR3 coding DNA: TGTGCCAGGGGCCTCCAGTCCGGGAGCACCGGGAAGCTGTATTTT.

Only a few counts were recorded for this clonotype. The chain links TRBV5-1 to TRBJ2-3; D uncertain. V was shortened by 2 bases and J by 1 base, with 8 bases between the two germline ends. CDR3 size: 14 residues. Germline CDR1 SGHRS, CDR2 YFSETQ. CDR3 in amino acids: CASSLQPGTDTQYF. CDR3 coding DNA: TGCGCCAGCAGCTTACAACCTGGCACAGATACGCAGTATTTT.

A word on this clonotype: One end of the junction is discordant with germline, which a read error may explain. The chain couples TRBV4-1 to TRBJ2-5, with D perhaps TRBD1 or TRBD2 (5 bases each). Germline CDR1 MGHRA, CDR2 YSYEKL. The CDR3 has 15 residues. This chain's CDR3 is CARGQGDRAKDTQYF. Written as DNA, the CDR3 is TGCGCCAGGGGCCAAGGGGACCGGGCCAAAGACACCCAGTACTTC.

V is TRBV7-2 and J is TRBJ2-2; TRBD1 matches at 9 bases. The ends lost 5 bases at V and 5 bases at J; junction bases unmatched: 9. Germline V gene sequence: CDR1 SGHTA, CDR2 FQGNSA. The CDR3 consists of 16 residues. The CDR3 here is CASSLGYRGPTGELFF. The CDR3 DNA reads as TGTGCCAGCAGCCTAGGTTACAGGGGGCCAACCGGGGAGCTGTTTTTT.

Worth noting for this clonotype: Compared with germline, one end of the junction differs, possibly owing to a read error. The rearrangement links TRBV6-1 to TRBJ2-2; possibly TRBD1 or TRBD2 for D (5 bases each). This CDR3 comprises 15 residues. Germline V gives CDR1 MNHNS, CDR2 SASEGT. The CDR3: CASRLQAVSPGALFF. As DNA, the CDR3 is TGTGCCAGCAGACTCCAGGCTGTGAGTCCCGGGGCGCTGTTTTTT.

This clonotype was counted ten times or more. The chain employs TRBV10-2 and TRBJ2-5; D not certain. Per germline, CDR1 WSHSY and CDR2 SAAADI. Trimming cost V 6 bases and J 7 bases, with 9 bases left between them. This CDR3 has 11 amino acids. The CDR3 sequence: CASSPVGTQYF. In DNA form, the CDR3 reads TGCGCCAGCAGCCCCGTAGGGACCCAGTACTTC.

On this clonotype itself: At one end, the junction sequence differs from germline, possibly due to a read error. This chain connects TRBV6-1 to TRBJ2-2, with D perhaps matching TRBD2 (6 bases). The CDR3 extends over 15 amino acids. Germline V gives CDR1 MNHNS, CDR2 SASEGT. CDR3 loop: CARGLQSVSTGKLYF. CDR3 nucleotides: TGTGCCAGGGGACTCCAGTCTGTGAGTACAGGTAAGCTGTATTTT.

The rearrangement uses TRBV6-1 and TRBJ2-1; 7 nucleotides line up with TRBD1. TRBJ2-7 matches the DNA end more closely, so the J call is doubtful. In germline, CDR1 is MNHNS, CDR2 SASEGT. The CDR3 length is 14 residues. The CDR3 sequence: CASKARGFEEEQYF. The DNA of the CDR3 is TGTGCCAGCAAGGCCAGGGGGTTCGAAGAGGAGCAGTACTTC.

This clonotype was observed a few times. The chain has TRBV10-2 and TRBJ2-4; the D gene is possibly TRBD2 (5 bases). The CDR3 consists of 12 residues. Germline V gene lookup returns CDR1 WSHSY and CDR2 SAAADI. Trimming took off 0 bases at V and 13 bases at J, with 10 bases between the two ends. CDR3 protein: CASSESGDMQYF. The CDR3, as DNA: TGCGCCAGCAGTGAGTCGGGAGATATGCAGTACTTC.

The chain links TRBV14 to TRBJ2-3; D might be TRBD1 (6 bases). With 4 bases removed from V and 7 bases from J, the gap between germline ends came to 9 bases. The CDR3 loop spans 12 amino acids. Per the germline V gene, CDR1 is SGHDN and CDR2 is FVKESK. In DNA, the CDR3 is TGTGCCAGCAGCCTCGACAGGCATACGCAGTATTTT. Translation gives CASSLDRHTQYF.